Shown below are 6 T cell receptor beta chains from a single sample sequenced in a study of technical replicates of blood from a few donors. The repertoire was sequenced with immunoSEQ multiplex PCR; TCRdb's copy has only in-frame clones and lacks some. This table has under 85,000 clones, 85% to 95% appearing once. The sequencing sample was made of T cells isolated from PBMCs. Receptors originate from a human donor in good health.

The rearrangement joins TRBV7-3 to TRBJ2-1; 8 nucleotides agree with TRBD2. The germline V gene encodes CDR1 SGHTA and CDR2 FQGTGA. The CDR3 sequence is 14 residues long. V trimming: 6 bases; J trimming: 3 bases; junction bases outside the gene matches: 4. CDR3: CASSRSGSYNEQFF. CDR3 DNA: TGTGCCAGCAGTCGGAGCGGGAGCTACAATGAGCAGTTCTTC.

The CDR3 nucleotides are TGTGCCAGCAGCTTAGCGGGAGGGCCCTACTTAGGGGAGCTGTTTTTT. Protein sequence: CASSLAGGPYLGELFF. J is TRBJ2-2 and V is TRBV7-2; TRBD2 aligns across 7 bases. The CDR3 consists of 16 residues. Germline CDR1 and CDR2: SGHTA and FQGNSA. After removal of 0 bases from V and 8 bases from J, the junction contained 9 bases not matched to a gene.

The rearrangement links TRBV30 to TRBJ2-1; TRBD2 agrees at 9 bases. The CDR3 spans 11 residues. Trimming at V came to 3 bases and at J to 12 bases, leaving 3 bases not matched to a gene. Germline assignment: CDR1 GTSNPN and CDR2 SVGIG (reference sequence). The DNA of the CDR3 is TGTGCCTGGAGGGAACTAGCGGGGCAGTTCTTC. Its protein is CAWRELAGQFF.

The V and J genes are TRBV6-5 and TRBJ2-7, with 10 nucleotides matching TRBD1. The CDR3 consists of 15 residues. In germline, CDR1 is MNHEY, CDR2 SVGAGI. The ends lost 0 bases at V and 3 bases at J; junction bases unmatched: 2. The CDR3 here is CASSYSWTGGYEQYF. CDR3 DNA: TGTGCCAGCAGTTACTCCTGGACAGGGGGCTACGAGCAGTACTTC.

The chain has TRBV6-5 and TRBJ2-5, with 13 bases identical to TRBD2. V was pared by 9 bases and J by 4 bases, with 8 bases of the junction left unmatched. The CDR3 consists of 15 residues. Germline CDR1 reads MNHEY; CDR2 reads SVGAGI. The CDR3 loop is CASSRTSGSGETQYF. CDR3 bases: TGTGCCAGTTCAAGGACTAGCGGGAGCGGAGAGACCCAGTACTTC.

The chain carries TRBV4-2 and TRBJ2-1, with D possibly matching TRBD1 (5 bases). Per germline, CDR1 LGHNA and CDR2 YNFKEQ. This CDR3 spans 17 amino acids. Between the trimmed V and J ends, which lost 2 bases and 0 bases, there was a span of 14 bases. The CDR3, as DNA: TGTGCCAGCAGCCAAAGGGGTACAGGAGACTCCTACAATGAGCAGTTCTTC. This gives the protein CASSQRGTGDSYNEQFF.